A selection of T cell receptor beta chains follows, all from one sample in a study of cytotoxic CD8 clonotypes in ibrutinib-treated CLL. Assay used: immunoSEQ multiplex PCR; TCRdb lists only in-frame clones, some missing. The sample records over 150,000 clones, over 55% being singletons. Here the sequenced sample was PBMCs, taken after 24 months of ibrutinib treatment. The source is a human donor with chronic lymphocytic leukemia. Each CDR3 is given with its conserved first and last residue. Fields, in order: CDR3 protein, CDR3 DNA, D gene, J gene, CDR3 length, V gene, clone size. The D gene is left open where the match is weak. The size entry is marked missing in some rows and otherwise reads once, few, many or a size class.

CASSRGALGEKLFF | TGCGCCAGCAGCCGGGGCGCGTTGGGTGAAAAACTGTTTTTT | . | TRBJ1-4 | 14 | TRBV5-1 | few
CSVDSGSTYEQYF | TGCAGCGTTGATAGCGGGAGTACCTACGAGCAGTACTTC | TRBD2 | TRBJ2-7 | 13 | TRBV29-1 | .
CASSVGFTYEQYF | TGTGCCAGCAGCGTAGGGTTCACCTACGAGCAGTACTTC | . | TRBJ2-7 | 13 | TRBV9 | .
CASSQAGYGGTYEQYF | TGTGCCAGCAGCCAAGCGGGGTACGGGGGTACCTACGAGCAGTACTTC | . | TRBJ2-7 | 16 | TRBV4-2 | many
CASSLQGQAIYNEQFF | TGTGCCAGCTCACTACAGGGACAGGCGATATACAATGAGCAGTTCTTC | TRBD1 | TRBJ2-1 | 16 | TRBV18 | .
CASSYYWTSGSPYNEQFF | TGTGCCAGCAGCTACTACTGGACTAGCGGGAGTCCCTACAATGAGCAGTTCTTC | TRBD2 | TRBJ2-1 | 18 | TRBV7-9 | .
CASQIVRKKRTNNEQFF | TGTGCCAGCCAAATTGTCAGAAAAAAAAGAACCAACAATGAGCAGTTCTTC | . | TRBJ2-1 | 17 | TRBV19 | .
CASSLKRWGKSGRAFYNEQFF | TGTGCCAGCAGTTTAAAACGTTGGGGTAAGAGCGGGAGGGCCTTCTACAATGAGCAGTTCTTC | TRBD2 | TRBJ2-1 | 21 | TRBV28 | .
CASSLRTGGPSYEQYF | TGCGCCAGCAGCTTGAGGACGGGAGGGCCTTCCTACGAGCAGTACTTC | TRBD2 | TRBJ2-7 | 16 | TRBV5-1 | few
CASSPNRDQGYTF | TGTGCCAGCAGCCCAAACAGGGATCAAGGCTACACCTTC | . | TRBJ1-2 | 13 | TRBV7-2 | few
CASSQVDRGEDYGYTF | TGCGCCAGCAGCCAAGTAGACAGGGGGGAAGACTATGGCTACACCTTC | TRBD1 | TRBJ1-2 | 16 | TRBV4-1 | .
CASRRDSSYEQYF | TGTGCCAGCAGGAGGGACAGTTCCTACGAGCAGTACTTC | TRBD1 | TRBJ2-7 | 13 | TRBV5-5 | .
CASSLAAGQLNGYTF | TGCGCCAGCAGCTTGGCCGCTGGGCAGTTAAATGGCTACACCTTC | . | TRBJ1-2 | 15 | TRBV5-1 | .
CASRICVLGEQYF | TGTGCCAGCAGGATTTGTGTCCTCGGCGAGCAGTACTTC | . | TRBJ2-7 | 13 | TRBV6-4 | .
CASSPPRGGTYNEQFF | TGCGCCAGCAGCCCCCCCCGCGGGGGGACCTACAATGAGCAGTTCTTC | TRBD2 | TRBJ2-1 | 16 | TRBV5-1 | .
CASSRGGLAVLSSYNEQFF | TGTGCCAGCAGCAGGGGGGGACTGGCGGTCCTAAGCTCCTACAATGAGCAGTTCTTC | . | TRBJ2-1 | 19 | TRBV2 | .
CASSIRTGSDGYTF | TGTGCCAGTAGTATCAGGACCGGTTCGGATGGCTACACCTTC | . | TRBJ1-2 | 14 | TRBV19 | .
CASSREGQGSYNEQFF | TGCGCCAGCAGCCGCGAGGGACAGGGCTCCTACAATGAGCAGTTCTTC | TRBD1 | TRBJ2-1 | 16 | TRBV5-1 | .
CASSFRQGGAGELFF | TGCGCCAGCAGCTTCCGACAGGGGGGCGCCGGGGAGCTGTTTTTT | TRBD1 | TRBJ2-2 | 15 | TRBV5-1 | .
CASIPDRVIYGYTF | TGTGCCAGCATCCCGGACAGGGTAATCTATGGCTACACCTTC | TRBD1 | TRBJ1-2 | 14 | TRBV2 | .
CSGNRGNVNTEAFF | TGCAGCGGTAACAGGGGGAATGTAAATACTGAAGCTTTCTTT | TRBD1 | TRBJ1-1 | 14 | TRBV29-1 | .
CASSLDFRYEQYF | TGCGCCAGCAGCTTGGACTTCCGGTACGAGCAGTACTTC | . | TRBJ2-7 | 13 | TRBV5-1 | .
CASSIAFRPSHSIDTQYF | TGTGCCAGTAGTATAGCATTTCGACCTAGCCACTCGATCGATACGCAGTATTTT | . | TRBJ2-3 | 18 | TRBV19 | .
CASTGTSGSYEQYF | TGTGCCAGCACTGGGACTAGCGGGAGTTACGAGCAGTACTTC | TRBD2 | TRBJ2-7 | 14 | TRBV6-5 | .
CASKVFRIDEQFF | TGTGCCAGCAAGGTTTTTAGGATAGATGAGCAGTTCTTC | . | TRBJ2-1 | 13 | TRBV2 | .
CASRTSGKETQYF | TGTGCCAGCAGGACTAGCGGGAAAGAGACCCAGTACTTC | TRBD2 | TRBJ2-5 | 13 | TRBV6-1 | .
CASSTDRAGSYNEQFF | TGTGCCAGCAGTACGGATAGGGCTGGCTCCTACAATGAGCAGTTCTTC | . | TRBJ2-1 | 16 | TRBV27 | few
CASSLSGHFTGELFF | TGTGCCAGCAGCCTATCCGGACATTTCACCGGGGAGCTGTTTTTT | . | TRBJ2-2 | 15 | TRBV21-1 | .
CASSQRGGYEQYF | TGTGCCAGCAGCCAGAGGGGCGGCTACGAGCAGTACTTC | . | TRBJ2-7 | 13 | TRBV4-2 | .
CASSADRVDYGYTF | TGTGCCAGCAGCGCTGACAGGGTTGACTATGGCTACACCTTC | TRBD1 | TRBJ1-2 | 14 | TRBV2 | .
CASSPGQGLYNEQFF | TGTGCCAGCAGCCCTGGACAGGGCCTCTACAATGAGCAGTTCTTC | TRBD1 | TRBJ2-1 | 15 | TRBV7-6 | .
CTSSLTGGTSDGYTF | TGCACCAGCAGCCTCACGGGCGGGACTTCGGATGGCTACACCTTC | . | TRBJ1-2 | 15 | TRBV1 | few
CASSGLAGESGELFF | TGTGCCAGCAGTGGCCTAGCGGGAGAGTCCGGGGAGCTGTTTTTT | TRBD2 | TRBJ2-2 | 15 | TRBV2 | .